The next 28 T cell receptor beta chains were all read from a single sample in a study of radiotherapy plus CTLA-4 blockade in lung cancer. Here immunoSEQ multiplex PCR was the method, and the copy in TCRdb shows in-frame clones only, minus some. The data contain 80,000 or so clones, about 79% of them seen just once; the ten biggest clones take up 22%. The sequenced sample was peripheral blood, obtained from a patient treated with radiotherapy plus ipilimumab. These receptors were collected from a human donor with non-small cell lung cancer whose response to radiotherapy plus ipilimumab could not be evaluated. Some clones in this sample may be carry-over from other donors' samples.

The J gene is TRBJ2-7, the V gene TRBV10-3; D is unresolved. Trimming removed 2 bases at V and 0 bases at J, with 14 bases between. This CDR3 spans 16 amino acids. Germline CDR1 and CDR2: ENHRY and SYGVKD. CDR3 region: CAISERFGLGSYEQYF. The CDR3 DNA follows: TGTGCCATCAGTGAGAGATTCGGCCTAGGCTCCTACGAGCAGTACTTC.

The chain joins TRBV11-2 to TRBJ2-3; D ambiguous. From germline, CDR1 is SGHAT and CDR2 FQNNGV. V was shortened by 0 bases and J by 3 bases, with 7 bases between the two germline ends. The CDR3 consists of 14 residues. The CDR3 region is CASSLEAPTDTQYF. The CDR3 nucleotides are TGTGCCAGCAGCTTAGAGGCCCCTACAGATACGCAGTATTTT.

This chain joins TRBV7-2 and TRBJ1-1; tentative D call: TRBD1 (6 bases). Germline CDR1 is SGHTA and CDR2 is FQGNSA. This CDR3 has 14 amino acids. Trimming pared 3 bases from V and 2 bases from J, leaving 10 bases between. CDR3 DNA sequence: TGTGCCAGCAGCTTGGGGGCAGGTAACACTGAAGCTTTCTTT. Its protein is CASSLGAGNTEAFF.

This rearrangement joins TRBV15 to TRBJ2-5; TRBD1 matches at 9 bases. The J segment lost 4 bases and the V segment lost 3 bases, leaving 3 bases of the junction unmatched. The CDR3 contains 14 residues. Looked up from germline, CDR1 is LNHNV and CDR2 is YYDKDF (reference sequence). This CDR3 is CATSRGQGSETQYF. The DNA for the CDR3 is TGTGCCACCAGCAGGGGACAGGGATCAGAGACCCAGTACTTC.

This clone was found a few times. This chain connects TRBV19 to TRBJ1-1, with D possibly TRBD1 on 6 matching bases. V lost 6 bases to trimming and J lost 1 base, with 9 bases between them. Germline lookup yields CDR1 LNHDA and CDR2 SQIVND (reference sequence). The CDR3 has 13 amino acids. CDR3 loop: CASRYRENTEAFF. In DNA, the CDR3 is TGTGCCAGTAGGTACAGGGAGAACACTGAAGCTTTCTTT.

The CDR3 is CATSRDRGYSYNEQFF. DNA for the CDR3: TGTGCCACCAGCAGAGATCGCGGGTACTCCTACAATGAGCAGTTCTTC. This chain connects TRBV15 to TRBJ2-1, with a weak D call TRBD2 (5 bases). Germline assignment: CDR1 LNHNV and CDR2 YYDKDF (reference sequence). V was shortened by 0 bases and J by 0 bases, with 9 bases between the two germline ends. This CDR3 spans 16 amino acids.

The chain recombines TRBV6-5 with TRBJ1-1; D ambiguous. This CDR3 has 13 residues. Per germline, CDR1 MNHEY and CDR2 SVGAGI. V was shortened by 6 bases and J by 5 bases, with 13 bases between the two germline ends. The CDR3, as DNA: TGTGCCAGCAGGGGCTCCGGTCAAACTGAAGCTTTCTTT. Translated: CASRGSGQTEAFF.

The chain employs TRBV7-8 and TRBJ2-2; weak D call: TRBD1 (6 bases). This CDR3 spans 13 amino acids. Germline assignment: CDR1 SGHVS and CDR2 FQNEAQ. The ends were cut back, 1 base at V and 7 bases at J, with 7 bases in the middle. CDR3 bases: TGTGCCAGCAGCTTAGACAGGGACGGGGAGCTGTTTTTT. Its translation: CASSLDRDGELFF.

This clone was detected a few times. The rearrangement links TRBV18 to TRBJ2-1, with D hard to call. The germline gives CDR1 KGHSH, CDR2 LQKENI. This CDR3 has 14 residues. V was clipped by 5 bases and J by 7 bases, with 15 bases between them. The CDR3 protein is CASSNGLVTNEQFF. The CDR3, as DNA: TGTGCCAGCTCAAATGGGCTGGTGACAAATGAGCAGTTCTTC. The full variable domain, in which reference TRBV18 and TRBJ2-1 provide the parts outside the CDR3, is NAGVMQNPRHLVRRRGQEARLRCSPMKGHSHVYWYRQLPEEGLKFMVYLQKENIIDESGMPKERFSAEFPKEGPSILRIQQVVRGDSAAYFCASSNGLVTNEQFFGPGTRLTVL.

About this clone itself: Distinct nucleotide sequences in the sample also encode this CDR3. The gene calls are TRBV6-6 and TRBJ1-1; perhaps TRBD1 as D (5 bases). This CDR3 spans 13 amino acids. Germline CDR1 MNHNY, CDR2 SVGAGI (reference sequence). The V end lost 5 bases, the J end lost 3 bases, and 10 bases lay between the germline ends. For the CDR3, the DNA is TGTGCCAGCAGTCCAGACAGCTACACTGAAGCTTTCTTT. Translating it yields CASSPDSYTEAFF.

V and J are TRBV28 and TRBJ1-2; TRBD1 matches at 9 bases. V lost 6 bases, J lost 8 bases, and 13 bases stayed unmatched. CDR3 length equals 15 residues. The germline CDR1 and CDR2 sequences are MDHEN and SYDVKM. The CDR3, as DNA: TGTGCCAGCAGCTCCCTGGACAGGGGACTTGGGGGCTACACCTTC. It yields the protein CASSSLDRGLGGYTF.

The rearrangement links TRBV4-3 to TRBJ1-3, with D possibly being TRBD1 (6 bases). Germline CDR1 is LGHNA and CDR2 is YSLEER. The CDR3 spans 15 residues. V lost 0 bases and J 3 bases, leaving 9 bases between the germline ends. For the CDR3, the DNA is TGCGCCAGCAGCCAAGACAGGGGATTTGGAAACACCATATATTTT. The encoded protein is CASSQDRGFGNTIYF.

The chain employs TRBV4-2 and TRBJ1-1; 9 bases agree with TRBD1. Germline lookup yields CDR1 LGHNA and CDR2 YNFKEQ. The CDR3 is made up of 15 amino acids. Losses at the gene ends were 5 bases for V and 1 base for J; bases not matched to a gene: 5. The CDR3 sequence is CASSIPGQGNTEAFF. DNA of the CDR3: TGTGCCAGCAGCATTCCGGGACAGGGGAACACTGAAGCTTTCTTT.

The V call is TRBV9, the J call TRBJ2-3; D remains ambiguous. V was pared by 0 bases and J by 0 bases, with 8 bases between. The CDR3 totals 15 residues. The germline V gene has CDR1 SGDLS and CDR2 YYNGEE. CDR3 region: CASSVVSVSTDTQYF. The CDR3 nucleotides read TGTGCCAGCAGCGTAGTAAGCGTTAGCACAGATACGCAGTATTTT.

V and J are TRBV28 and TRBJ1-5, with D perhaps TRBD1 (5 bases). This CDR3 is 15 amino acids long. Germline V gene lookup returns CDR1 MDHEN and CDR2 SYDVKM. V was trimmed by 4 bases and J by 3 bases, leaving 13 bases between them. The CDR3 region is CASSSGSFSNQPQHF. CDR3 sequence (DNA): TGTGCCAGCAGTTCAGGGTCTTTTTCCAATCAGCCCCAGCATTTT. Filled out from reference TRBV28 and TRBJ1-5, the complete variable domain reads DVKVTQSSRYLVKRTGEKVFLECVQDMDHENMFWYRQDPGLGLRLIYFSYDVKMKEKGDIPEGYSVSREKKERFSLILESASTNQTSMYLCASSSGSFSNQPQHFGDGTRLSIL.

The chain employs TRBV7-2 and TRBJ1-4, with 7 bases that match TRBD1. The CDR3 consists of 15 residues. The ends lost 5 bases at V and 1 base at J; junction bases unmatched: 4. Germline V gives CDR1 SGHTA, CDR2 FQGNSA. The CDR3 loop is CASSVGTVTNEKLFF. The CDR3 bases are TGTGCCAGCAGCGTCGGGACAGTAACTAATGAAAAACTGTTTTTT.

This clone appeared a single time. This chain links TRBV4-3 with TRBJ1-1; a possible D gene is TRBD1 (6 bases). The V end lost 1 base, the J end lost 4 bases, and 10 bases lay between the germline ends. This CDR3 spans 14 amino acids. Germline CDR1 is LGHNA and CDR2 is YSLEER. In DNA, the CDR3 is TGCGCCAGCAGCCAAGTCCAGGGGCGCACTGAAGCTTTCTTT. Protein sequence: CASSQVQGRTEAFF.

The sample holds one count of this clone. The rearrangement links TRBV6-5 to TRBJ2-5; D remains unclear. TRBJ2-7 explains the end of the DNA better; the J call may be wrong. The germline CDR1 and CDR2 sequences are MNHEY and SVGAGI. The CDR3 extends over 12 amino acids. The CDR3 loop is CASSYPWGEQYF. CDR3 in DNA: TGTGCCAGCAGTTACCCGTGGGGCGAGCAGTACTTC.

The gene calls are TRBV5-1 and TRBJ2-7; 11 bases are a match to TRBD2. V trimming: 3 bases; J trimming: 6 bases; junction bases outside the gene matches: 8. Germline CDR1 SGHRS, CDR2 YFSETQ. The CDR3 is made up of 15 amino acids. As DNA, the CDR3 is TGCGCCAGCAGCTCACTAGCGGGAGCGACCGTCGAGCAGTACTTC. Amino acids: CASSSLAGATVEQYF. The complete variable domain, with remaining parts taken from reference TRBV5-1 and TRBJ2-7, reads KAGVTQTPRYLIKTRGQQVTLSCSPISGHRSVSWYQQTPGQGLQFLFEYFSETQRNKGNFPGRFSGRQFSNSRSEMNVSTLELGDSALYLCASSSLAGATVEQYFGPGTRLTVT.

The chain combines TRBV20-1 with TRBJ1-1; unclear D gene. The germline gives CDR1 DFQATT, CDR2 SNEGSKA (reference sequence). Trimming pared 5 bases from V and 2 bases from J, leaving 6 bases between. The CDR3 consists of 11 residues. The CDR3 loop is CSADLNTEAFF. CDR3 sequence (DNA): TGCAGTGCTGATCTAAACACTGAAGCTTTCTTT.

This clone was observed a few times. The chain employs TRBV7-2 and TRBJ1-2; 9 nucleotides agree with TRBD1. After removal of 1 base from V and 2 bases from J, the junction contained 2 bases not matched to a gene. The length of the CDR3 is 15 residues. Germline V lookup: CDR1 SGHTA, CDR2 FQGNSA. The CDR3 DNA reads TGTGCCAGCAGCTTAGGCGGACAGGGGAACTATGGCTACACCTTC. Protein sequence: CASSLGGQGNYGYTF.

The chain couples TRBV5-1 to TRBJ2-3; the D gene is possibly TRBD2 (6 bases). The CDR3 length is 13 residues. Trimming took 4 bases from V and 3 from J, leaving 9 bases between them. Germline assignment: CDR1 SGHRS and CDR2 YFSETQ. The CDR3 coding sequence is TGCGCCAGCAGCCCAGCGGGTACAGATACGCAGTATTTT. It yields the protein CASSPAGTDTQYF.

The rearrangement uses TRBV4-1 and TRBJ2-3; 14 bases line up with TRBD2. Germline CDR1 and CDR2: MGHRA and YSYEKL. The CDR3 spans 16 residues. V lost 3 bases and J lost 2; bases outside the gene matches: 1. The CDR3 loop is CASSQGLAGVTDTQYF. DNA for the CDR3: TGCGCCAGCAGCCAGGGACTAGCGGGGGTCACAGATACGCAGTATTTT.

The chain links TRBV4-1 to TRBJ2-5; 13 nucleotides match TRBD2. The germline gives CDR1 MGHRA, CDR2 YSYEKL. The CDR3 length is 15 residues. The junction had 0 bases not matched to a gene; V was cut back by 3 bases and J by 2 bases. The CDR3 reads CASSQGLAGQETQYF. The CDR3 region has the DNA TGCGCCAGCAGCCAGGGACTAGCGGGACAAGAGACCCAGTACTTC.

CDR3: CASSRTRQGYEQYF. The CDR3 DNA is TGTGCCAGCAGTCGAACTCGGCAGGGCTACGAGCAGTACTTC. The V and J genes are TRBV7-2 and TRBJ2-7, with D possibly matching TRBD1 (5 bases). From germline, CDR1 is SGHTA and CDR2 FQGNSA. Trimming shortened V by 6 bases and J by 3 bases, and 15 bases separated the two germline ends. This CDR3 contains 14 residues.

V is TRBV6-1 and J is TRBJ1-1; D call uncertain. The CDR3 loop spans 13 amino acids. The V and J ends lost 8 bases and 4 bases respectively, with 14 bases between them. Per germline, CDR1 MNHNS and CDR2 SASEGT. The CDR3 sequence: CASYRYGSTEAFF. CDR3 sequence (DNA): TGTGCCAGCTACCGCTATGGGAGCACTGAAGCTTTCTTT.

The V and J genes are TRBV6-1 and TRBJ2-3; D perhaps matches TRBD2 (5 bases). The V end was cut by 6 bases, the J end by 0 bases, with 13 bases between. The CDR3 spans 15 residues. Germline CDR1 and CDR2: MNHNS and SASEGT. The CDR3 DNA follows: TGTGCCAGCAGGAGGACTTTCTCTAGCACAGATACGCAGTATTTT. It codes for CASRRTFSSTDTQYF.

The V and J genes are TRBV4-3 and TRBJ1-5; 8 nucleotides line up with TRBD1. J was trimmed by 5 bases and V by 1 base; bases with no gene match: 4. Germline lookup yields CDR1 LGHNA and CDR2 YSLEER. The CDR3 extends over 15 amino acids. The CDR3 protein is CASSQAPGGDQPQHF. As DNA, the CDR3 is TGCGCCAGCAGCCAAGCCCCAGGGGGCGATCAGCCCCAGCATTTT.